The clone carrying this TCR beta chain was recorded once. The record originates from a study of blood T cell repertoires in COVID-19. Study background: Sites in the United States, Italy and Spain provided acute and convalescent COVID-19 samples. From T cells, B-cell-depleted T cells, or PBMCs came the material, which was cDNA or gDNA.

How the authors handled the data: It was from reference gene primer amplification that nucleated cell counts were estimated. Produced via immunoSEQ multiplex PCR; TCRdb's table is partial and in-frame only. The V and J calls and clone size were taken over from that table, and D and trimming were inferred from the DNA. The data show a few hundred thousand clones, approximately 87% seen once. This CDR3 is built from 17 residues. The trim removed 3 bases at V and 0 bases at J, leaving 9 bases unmatched. In germline, CDR1 is KGHSH, CDR2 LQKENI. The material sequenced was peripheral blood. The rearrangement joins TRBV18 to TRBJ1-1, with TRBD1 matching over 8 bases. The sequence was obtained from a man aged 60 to 69 who had recovered from COVID-19. CDR3 coding DNA: TGTGCCAGCTCACCTCCCGGACAGGGAGCCTTGAACACTGAAGCTTTCTTT. Its protein is CASSPPGQGALNTEAFF.